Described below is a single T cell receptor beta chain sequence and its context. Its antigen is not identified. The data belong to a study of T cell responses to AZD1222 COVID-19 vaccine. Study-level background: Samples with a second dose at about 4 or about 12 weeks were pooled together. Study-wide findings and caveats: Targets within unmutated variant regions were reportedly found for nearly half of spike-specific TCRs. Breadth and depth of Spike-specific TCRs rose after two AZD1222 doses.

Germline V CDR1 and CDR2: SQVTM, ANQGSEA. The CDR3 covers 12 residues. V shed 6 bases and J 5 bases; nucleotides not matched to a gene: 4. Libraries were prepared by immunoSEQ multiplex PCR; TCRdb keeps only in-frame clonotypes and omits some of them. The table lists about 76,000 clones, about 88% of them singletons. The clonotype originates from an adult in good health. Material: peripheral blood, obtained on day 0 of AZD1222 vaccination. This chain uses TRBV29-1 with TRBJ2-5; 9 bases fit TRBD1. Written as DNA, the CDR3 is TGCAGCGTCGGGGGACAGGGCGAGACCCAGTACTTC. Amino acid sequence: CSVGGQGETQYF.